What follows is one T cell receptor (beta chain) and its context. These data originate in a study of blood T cell repertoires in COVID-19. Study in general: Specimens from acute and convalescent COVID-19 originated in the United States, Italy and Spain. Sources were T cells, B-cell-depleted T cells, or PBMCs; the material itself was cDNA or gDNA.

V was pared by 3 bases and J by 0 bases, with 11 bases between. The germline V gene encodes CDR1 PRHDT and CDR2 FYEKMQ (reference sequence). The CDR3 spans 15 residues. As handled by the study authors: Using reference gene primer amplification, nucleated cell counts were estimated. Clones were read by immunoSEQ multiplex PCR, and TCRdb kept only the in-frame ones, dropping some. That table is the source of V, J and clone size, and D and trimming were worked out from the DNA. The sample shows 35,000 to 55,000 clones, roughly nine tenths of them seen only once. This clonotype was sampled from a man between 65 and 85 years old with active COVID-19. The source material was peripheral blood. The chain links TRBV13 to TRBJ1-1; D not certain. The CDR3: CASSFNRGMNTEAFF. DNA for the CDR3: TGTGCCAGCAGCTTCAATAGAGGAATGAACACTGAAGCTTTCTTT.